A few counts support the clone carrying this T cell receptor (beta chain). Sorted CD4+ subsets: naive, central memory, regulatory, stem cell-like memory (CD45RO/CCR7/CD25/CD127/CD95/CD27 panel). Each of the sorted populations had a purity greater than 95%. This entry comes from a study of beta chain features in type 1 diabetes. This CDR3 region has 14 residues. Deletions cut 2 bases from V and 5 bases from J, with 13 bases between. CDR1 is SGDLS, CDR2 YYNGEE, per germline. Expressed TCRB transcripts got sequenced, as all isolated RNA was reverse transcribed. The table came from immunoSEQ multiplex PCR; TCRdb's copy has only in-frame clones and leaves some out. The sample holds around 240,000 clones, roughly 70% seen once.

Sequenced input: naive CD4+ T cells from blood. The chain uses TRBV9 and TRBJ2-5; D is uncertain. The sequence was collected from a man younger than 45 in good health. CDR3 amino acids: CASSVPGGVETQYF. In nucleotides, the CDR3 is TGTGCCAGCAGCGTCCCCGGCGGAGTGGAGACCCAGTACTTC.